This TCR beta chain was profiled in a study of T-cell memory formation after mild COVID-19. Study-level background: Largely donor-specific sequence clusters came from a couple of donors. Study-wide findings and caveats: Clones that contracted from day 15 to 85 had balanced CD4/CD8; later expanders were CD4+ biased. Shrinking CD4+ clones resided mostly in CM and EM, and CD8+ ones in EMRA.

Germline V CDR1 and CDR2: LNHDA, SQIVND (reference sequence). The CDR3 runs to 10 residues. With 10 bases removed from V and 6 bases from J, the gap between germline ends came to 6 bases. This clonotype has a count of ten or more. The antigen is not known. Constant-segment primers were used for 5'RACE, and the resulting TCR alpha and TCR beta cDNA libraries carried sample barcodes and UMIs. Using its own MiXCR run on the 5' RACE reads, TCRdb lists one record per CDR3 protein. The sample carries 290,000 or so distinct CDR3 sequences, less than 20% recorded once. The gene calls are TRBV19 and TRBJ2-2; no definite D call. Material for sequencing was PBMCs or a T cell subset sorted from them (not recorded which). The receptor was isolated from a man between 18 and 35 years old who had mild COVID-19 (a few samples of this study predate the infection). Cell type and time point are not known. The CDR3 DNA reads as TGTGCCACCCGAGCCGGGGAGCTGTTTTTT. Its protein is CATRAGELFF.